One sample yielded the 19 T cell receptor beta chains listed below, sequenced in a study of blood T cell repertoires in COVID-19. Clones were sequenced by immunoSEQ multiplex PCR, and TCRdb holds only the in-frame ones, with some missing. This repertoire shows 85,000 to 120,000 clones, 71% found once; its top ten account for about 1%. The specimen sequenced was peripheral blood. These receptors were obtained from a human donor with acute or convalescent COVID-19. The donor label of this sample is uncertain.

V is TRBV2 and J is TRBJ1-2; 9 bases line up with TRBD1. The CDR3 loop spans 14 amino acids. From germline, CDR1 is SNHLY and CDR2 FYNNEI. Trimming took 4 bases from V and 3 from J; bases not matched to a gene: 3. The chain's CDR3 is CASSADRGHYGYTF. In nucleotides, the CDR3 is TGTGCCAGCAGTGCGGACAGGGGTCACTATGGCTACACCTTC.

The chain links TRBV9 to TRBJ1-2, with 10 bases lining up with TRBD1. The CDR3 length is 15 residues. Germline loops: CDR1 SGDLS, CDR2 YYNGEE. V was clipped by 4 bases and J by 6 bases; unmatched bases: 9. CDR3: CASSTTRTGGHGYTF. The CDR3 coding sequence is TGTGCCAGCAGCACGACACGGACAGGGGGACATGGCTACACCTTC.

The CDR3 sequence: CASSFLGTGMPDTQYF. CDR3 sequence (DNA): TGCGCCAGCAGCTTTTTAGGGACAGGGATGCCAGATACGCAGTATTTT. The chain recombines TRBV5-1 with TRBJ2-3; 9 bases are a match to TRBD1. V gave up 2 bases and J gave up 4 bases; unmatched junction bases: 8. The CDR3 length is 16 residues. Germline V gene sequence: CDR1 SGHRS, CDR2 YFSETQ.

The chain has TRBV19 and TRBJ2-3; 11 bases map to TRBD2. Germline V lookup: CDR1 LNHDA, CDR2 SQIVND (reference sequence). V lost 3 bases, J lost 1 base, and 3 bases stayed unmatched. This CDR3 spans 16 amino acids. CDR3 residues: CASSIGSGGGTDTQYF. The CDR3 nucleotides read TGTGCCAGTAGTATCGGTAGCGGGGGGGGCACAGATACGCAGTATTTT.

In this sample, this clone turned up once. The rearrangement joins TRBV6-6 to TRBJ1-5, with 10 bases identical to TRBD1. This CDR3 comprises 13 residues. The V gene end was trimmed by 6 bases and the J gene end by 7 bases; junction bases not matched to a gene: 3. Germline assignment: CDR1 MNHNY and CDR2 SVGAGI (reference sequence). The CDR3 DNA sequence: TGTGCCAGCAGGTGGGACAGGGGACAGCCCCAGCATTTT. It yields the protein CASRWDRGQPQHF.

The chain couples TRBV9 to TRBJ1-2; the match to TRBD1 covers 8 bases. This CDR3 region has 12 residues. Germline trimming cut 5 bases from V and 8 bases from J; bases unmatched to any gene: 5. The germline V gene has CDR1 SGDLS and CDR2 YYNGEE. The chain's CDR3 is CASRGQAQGYTF. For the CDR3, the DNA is TGTGCCAGCAGGGGACAGGCCCAAGGCTACACCTTC.

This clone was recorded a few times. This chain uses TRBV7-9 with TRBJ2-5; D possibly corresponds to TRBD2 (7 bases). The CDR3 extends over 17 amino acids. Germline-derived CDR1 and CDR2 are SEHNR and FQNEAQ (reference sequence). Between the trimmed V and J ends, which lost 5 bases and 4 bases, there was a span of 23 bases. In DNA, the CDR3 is TGTGCCAGCAGCCGATCTTTGGGGAGGGGGGTCTCAGAGACCCAGTACTTC. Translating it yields CASSRSLGRGVSETQYF. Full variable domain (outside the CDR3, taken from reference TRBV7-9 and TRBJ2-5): DTGVSQNPRHKITKRGQNVTFRCDPISEHNRLYWYRQTLGQGPEFLTYFQNEAQLEKSRLLSDRFSAERPKGSFSTLEIQRTEQGDSAMYLCASSRSLGRGVSETQYFGPGTRLLVL.

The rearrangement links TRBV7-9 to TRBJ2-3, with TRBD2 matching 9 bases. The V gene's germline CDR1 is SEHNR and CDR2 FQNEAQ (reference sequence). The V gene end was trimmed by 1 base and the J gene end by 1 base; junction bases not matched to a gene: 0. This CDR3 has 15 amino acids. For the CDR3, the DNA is TGTGCCAGCAGCTTAGGGACTAGCGGCACAGATACGCAGTATTTT. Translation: CASSLGTSGTDTQYF.

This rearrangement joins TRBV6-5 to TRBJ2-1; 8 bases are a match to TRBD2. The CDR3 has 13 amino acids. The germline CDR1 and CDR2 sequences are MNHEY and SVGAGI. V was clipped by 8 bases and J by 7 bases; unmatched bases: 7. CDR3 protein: CASLGTSSNEQFF. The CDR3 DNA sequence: TGTGCCAGCCTCGGGACTAGTTCTAATGAGCAGTTCTTC.

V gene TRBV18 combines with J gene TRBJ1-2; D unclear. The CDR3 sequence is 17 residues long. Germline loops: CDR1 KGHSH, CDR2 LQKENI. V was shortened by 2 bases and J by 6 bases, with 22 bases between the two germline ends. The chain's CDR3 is CASSPGGLTQKANGYTF. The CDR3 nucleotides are TGTGCCAGCTCACCAGGAGGCCTGACACAGAAGGCGAATGGCTACACCTTC.

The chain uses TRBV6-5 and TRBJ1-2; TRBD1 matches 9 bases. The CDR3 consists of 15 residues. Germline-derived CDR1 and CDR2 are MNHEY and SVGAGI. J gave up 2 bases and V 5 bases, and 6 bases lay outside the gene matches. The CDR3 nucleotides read TGTGCCAGCAGTCCCTCGGGACAGGGCAACTATGGCTACACCTTC. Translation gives CASSPSGQGNYGYTF.

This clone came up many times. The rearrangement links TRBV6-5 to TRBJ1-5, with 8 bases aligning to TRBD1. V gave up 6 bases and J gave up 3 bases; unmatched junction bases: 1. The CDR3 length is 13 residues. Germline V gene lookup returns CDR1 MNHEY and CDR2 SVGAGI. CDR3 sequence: CASRDRVNQPQHF. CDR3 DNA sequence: TGTGCCAGCAGGGACAGGGTCAATCAGCCCCAGCATTTT.

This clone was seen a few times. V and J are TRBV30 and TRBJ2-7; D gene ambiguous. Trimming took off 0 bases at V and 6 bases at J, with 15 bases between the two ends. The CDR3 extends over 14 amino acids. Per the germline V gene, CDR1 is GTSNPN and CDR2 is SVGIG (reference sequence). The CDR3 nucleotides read TGTGCCTGGAGTGTACTCAGTACGACGGGCGAGCAGTACTTC. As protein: CAWSVLSTTGEQYF.

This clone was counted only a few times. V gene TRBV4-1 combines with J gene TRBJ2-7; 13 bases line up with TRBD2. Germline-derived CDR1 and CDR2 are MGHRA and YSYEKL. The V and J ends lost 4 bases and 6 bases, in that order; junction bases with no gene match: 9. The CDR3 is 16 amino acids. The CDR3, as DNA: TGCGCCAGCAGCCCGGGACTAGCGGGGCGGAGCGGCGAGCAGTACGTC. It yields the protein CASSPGLAGRSGEQYV.

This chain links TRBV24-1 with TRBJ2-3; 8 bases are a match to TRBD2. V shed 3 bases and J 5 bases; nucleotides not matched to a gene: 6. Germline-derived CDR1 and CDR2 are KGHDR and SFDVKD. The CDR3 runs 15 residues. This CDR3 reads CATSDAGLGKDTQYF. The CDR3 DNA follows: TGTGCCACCAGTGATGCGGGACTAGGGAAAGATACGCAGTATTTT.

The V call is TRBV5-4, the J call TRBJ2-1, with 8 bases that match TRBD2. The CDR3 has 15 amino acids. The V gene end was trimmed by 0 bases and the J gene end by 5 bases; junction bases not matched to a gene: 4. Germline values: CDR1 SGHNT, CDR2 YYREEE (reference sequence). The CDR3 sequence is CASSLVLAGNNEQFF. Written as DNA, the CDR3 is TGTGCCAGCAGCTTGGTATTAGCGGGGAACAATGAGCAGTTCTTC.

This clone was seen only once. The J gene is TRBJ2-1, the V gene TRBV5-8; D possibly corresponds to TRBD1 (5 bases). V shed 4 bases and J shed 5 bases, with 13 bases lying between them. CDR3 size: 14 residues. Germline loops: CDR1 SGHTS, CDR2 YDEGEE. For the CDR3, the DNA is TGTGCCAGCAGCCCGTGGACAAAAGACAATGAGCAGTTCTTC. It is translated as CASSPWTKDNEQFF. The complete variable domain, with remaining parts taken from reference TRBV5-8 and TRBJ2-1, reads EAGVTQSPTHLIKTRGQQATLRCSPISGHTSVYWYQQALGLGLQFLLWYDEGEERNRGNFPPRFSGRQFPNYSSELNVNALELEDSALYLCASSPWTKDNEQFFGPGTRLTVL.

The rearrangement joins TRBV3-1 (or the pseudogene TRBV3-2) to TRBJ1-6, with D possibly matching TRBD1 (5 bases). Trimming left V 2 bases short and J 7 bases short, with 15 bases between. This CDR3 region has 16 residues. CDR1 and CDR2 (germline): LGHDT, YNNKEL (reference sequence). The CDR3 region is CASSQPQAGNNSPLHF. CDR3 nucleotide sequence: TGTGCCAGCAGCCAACCCCAGGCAGGGAACAATTCACCCCTCCACTTT.

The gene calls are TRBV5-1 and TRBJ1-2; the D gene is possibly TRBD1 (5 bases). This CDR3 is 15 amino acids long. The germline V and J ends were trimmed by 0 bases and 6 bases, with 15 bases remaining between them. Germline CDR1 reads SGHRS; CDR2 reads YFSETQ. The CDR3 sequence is CASSLGVGPRDGYTF. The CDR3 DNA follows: TGCGCCAGCAGCTTGGGAGTGGGGCCCCGGGATGGCTACACCTTC.